This T cell receptor beta chain was observed in a study of tumor-infiltrating lymphocytes in localized non-small cell lung cancer. Study summary: Resected tumor was paired with non-adjacent uninvolved lung from the same patient. Points from the study as a whole: Available tissue quantity limited TCR sequencing to a patient subset. Each assay used a separate piece of the same tissue.

Assay: immunoSEQ multiplex PCR; the TCRdb copy retains only in-frame clones and omits some. Of a few thousand clones in the sample, 45% to 70% were seen once. Remarks on this clone: Its specificity is unknown.

This clonotype was obtained from a human donor with non-small cell lung cancer. The sample comprised uninvolved lung tissue not adjacent to the tumor.

Here the CDR3 reads CASRGIGGNEQYF. The CDR3 nucleotides are TGTGCCAGCAGAGGGATCGGAGGCAACGAGCAGTACTTC. The chain couples TRBV6-1 to TRBJ2-7, with a weak D call TRBD2 (5 bases). There are 13 residues in the CDR3. In germline, CDR1 is MNHNS, CDR2 SASEGT. The V gene lost 6 bases and the J gene lost 5 bases, with 14 bases spanning the gap.